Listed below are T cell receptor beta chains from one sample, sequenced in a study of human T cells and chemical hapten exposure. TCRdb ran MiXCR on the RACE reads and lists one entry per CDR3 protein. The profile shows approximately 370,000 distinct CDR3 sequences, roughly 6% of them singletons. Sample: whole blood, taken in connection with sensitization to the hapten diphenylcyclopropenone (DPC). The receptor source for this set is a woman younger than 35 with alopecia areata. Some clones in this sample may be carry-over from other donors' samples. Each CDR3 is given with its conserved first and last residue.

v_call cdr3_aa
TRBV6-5 CASSSWTGRETQYF
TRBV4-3 CASSQGYREAFF
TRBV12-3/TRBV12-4 CASSGGQRAEAFF
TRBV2 CASSNTEAFF
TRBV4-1 CASSQLLAGVGEQYF
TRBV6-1 CASSVPGQGHSPLHF
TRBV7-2 CASSRAPGGGGGYEQYF
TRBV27 CASSFRGRLTEAFF
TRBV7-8 CASSLGLAGGPGTGELFF
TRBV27 CASSFGGGVNEQFF
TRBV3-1 CASSQDKALSTDTQYF
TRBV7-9 CASSPQGDDSPLHF
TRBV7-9 CASRATNEQFF
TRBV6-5 CASRTRRGGGSYEQYF
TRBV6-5 CASRRTTQGVNRYTF
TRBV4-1 CASSRRQGLGYGYTF
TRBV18 CASSPGSSSYEQYF
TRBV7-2 CASSPQTGSGQPQHF
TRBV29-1 CSVQRGQGGSSTDTQYF
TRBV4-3 CASSQDLLDRQETQYF
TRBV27 CASQKWLAANTGELFF
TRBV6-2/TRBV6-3 CASSYSTEYQPQHF
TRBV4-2 CASSQVVGEGFQPQHF
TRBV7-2 CASSLRGTPSSYEQYF
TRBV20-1 CSASRTQGDIQYF
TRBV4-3 CASSPGVAANTGELFF
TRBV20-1 CSSKQDGLNSPLHF
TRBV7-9 CASSLGELRQGIDEQFF
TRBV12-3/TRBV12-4 CASSSSGRGFEAFF
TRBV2 CASSDGGRDGKNIQYF
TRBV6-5 CASSSDQSRITEAFF
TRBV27 CASSLEGPRVANTGELFF
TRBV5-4 CASAGGPETQYF
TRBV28 CASSSASSSGNTIYF
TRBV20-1 CSARDPAGALYEQYF
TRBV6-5 CASSYRPSSSYTF
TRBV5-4 CASSLLNEQFF
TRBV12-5 CASGLKSGTANTGELFF
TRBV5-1 CASSLSWGSGNTIYF
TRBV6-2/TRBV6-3 CASSLQWGSSNQPQHF
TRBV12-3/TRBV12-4 CASSLLSGAGNEKLFF
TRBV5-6 CASSLVPLETQYF
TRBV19 CASSPSGQGLMVPKNIQYF
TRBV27 CASRSNRLLSGNTIYF
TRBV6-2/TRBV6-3 CASSWSATGTYAFF
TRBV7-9 CASSTGEYEQYF